This T cell receptor beta chain was observed in a study of human T cells and chemical hapten exposure. Per the original methods: Individual samples carried between roughly 23,224 and 700,000 TCRs, with 85,000 to 100,000 as the median. In TCRdb, the RACE reads were re-called with MiXCR into one record per CDR3 protein. The V and J calls shown here were made by TCRdb, not taken from the authors' results. The sample consists of around 110,000 distinct CDR3 sequences, 9.5% to 13% of them appearing once. Time point denoted: patch test 1, 2 weeks after DPC sensitization. The treatment here: therapeutic diphenylcyclopropenone sensitization with weekly scalp DPC. CDR3 length equals 14 residues. CDR1 is SGHNT and CDR2 is YENEEA in the germline V gene. Trimming removed 1 base at V and 9 bases at J, with 10 bases between.

This receptor was obtained from a woman aged 50 to 60 with alopecia areata. Some clones in this sample may be carry-over from other donors' samples. The chain carries TRBV11-3 and TRBJ1-6; possibly TRBD1 for D (5 bases). The specimen comprised whole blood, sampled in connection with sensitization to the hapten diphenylcyclopropenone (DPC). CDR3 loop: CASSLGGASSPLHF. CDR3 DNA: TGTGCCAGCAGCTTAGGGGGCGCATCTTCACCCCTCCACTTT.